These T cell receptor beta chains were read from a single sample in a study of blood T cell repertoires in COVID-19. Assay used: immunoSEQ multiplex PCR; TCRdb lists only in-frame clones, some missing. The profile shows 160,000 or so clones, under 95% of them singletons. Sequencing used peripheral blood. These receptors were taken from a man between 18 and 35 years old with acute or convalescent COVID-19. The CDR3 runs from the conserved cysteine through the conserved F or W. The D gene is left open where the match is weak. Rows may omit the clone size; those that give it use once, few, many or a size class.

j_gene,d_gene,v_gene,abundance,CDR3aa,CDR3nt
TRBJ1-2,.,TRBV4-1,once,CASSPQGIGGYTF,TGCGCCAGCAGCCCTCAGGGTATCGGGGGCTACACCTTC
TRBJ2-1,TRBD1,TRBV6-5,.,CASGGTGDNEQFF,TGTGCCAGCGGGGGGACAGGGGACAATGAGCAGTTCTTC
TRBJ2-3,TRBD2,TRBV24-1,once,CAASRAGGEIDTQYF,TGTGCCGCCAGCAGAGCGGGAGGCGAGATAGATACGCAGTATTTT
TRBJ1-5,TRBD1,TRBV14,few,CASSPATGIQPQHF,TGTGCCAGCAGCCCTGCGACAGGGATCCAGCCCCAGCATTTT
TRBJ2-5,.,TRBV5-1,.,CASSLVQETQYF,TGCGCCAGCAGCCTGGTACAAGAGACCCAGTACTTC
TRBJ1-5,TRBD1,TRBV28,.,CASSGDGQGGQPQHF,TGTGCCAGCAGTGGGGATGGACAGGGCGGTCAGCCCCAGCATTTT
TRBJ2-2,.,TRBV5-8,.,CASSLLVSRELFF,TGTGCCAGCAGCTTGTTGGTGAGCCGGGAGCTGTTTTTT
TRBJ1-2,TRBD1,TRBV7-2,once,CASSLLPGGDYGYTF,TGTGCCAGCAGCTTATTGCCAGGGGGCGACTATGGCTACACCTTC
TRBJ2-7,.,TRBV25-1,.,CASSPRTEQYF,TGTGCCAGCAGTCCCCGGACTGAGCAGTACTTC
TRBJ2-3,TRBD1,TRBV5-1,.,CASRGQGDATDTQYF,TGCGCCAGCAGGGGACAGGGAGATGCAACAGATACGCAGTATTTT
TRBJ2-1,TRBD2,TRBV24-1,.,CATSDFSGNSWNEQFF,TGTGCCACCAGTGATTTTAGCGGGAACTCCTGGAATGAGCAGTTCTTC
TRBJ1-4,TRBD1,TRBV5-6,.,CASSLADTGVGEKLFF,TGTGCCAGCAGCTTGGCGGATACAGGGGTTGGAGAAAAACTGTTTTTT
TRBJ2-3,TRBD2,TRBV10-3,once,CAISGLAGVGDTQYF,TGTGCCATCAGCGGACTAGCGGGGGTCGGAGATACGCAGTATTTT
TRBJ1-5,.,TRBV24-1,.,CATRQGQNQPQHF,TGTGCCACCAGACAGGGTCAAAATCAGCCCCAGCATTTT
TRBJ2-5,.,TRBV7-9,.,CASSLGRAPRVETQYF,TGTGCCAGCAGCTTAGGTCGAGCCCCACGGGTAGAGACCCAGTACTTC
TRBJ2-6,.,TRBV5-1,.,CASSLGAPGSGANVLTF,TGCGCCAGCAGCTTGGGGGCCCCAGGGTCTGGGGCCAACGTCCTGACTTTC
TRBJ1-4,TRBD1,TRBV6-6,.,CASSEQGWGNEKLFF,TGTGCCAGCAGCGAACAGGGGTGGGGTAATGAAAAACTGTTTTTT
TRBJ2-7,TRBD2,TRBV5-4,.,CASSTGTTYSYEQYF,TGTGCCAGCAGCACCGGGACTACCTACTCCTACGAGCAGTACTTC
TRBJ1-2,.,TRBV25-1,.,CASGPTGSYGYTF,TGTGCCAGCGGACCTACAGGGAGCTATGGCTACACCTTC
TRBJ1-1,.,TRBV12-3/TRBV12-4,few,CASRSRGETEAFF,TGTGCCAGCAGGAGTAGAGGCGAGACTGAAGCTTTCTTT
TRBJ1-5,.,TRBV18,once,CASSPPTGYSNQPQHF,TGTGCCAGCTCACCACCGACGGGATATAGCAATCAGCCCCAGCATTTT
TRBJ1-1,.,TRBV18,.,CASSPANTEAFF,TGTGCCAGCTCACCGGCGAACACTGAAGCTTTCTTT
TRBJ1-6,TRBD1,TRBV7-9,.,CASSPSPTGDSPLHF,TGTGCCAGCAGCCCTAGCCCGACAGGGGATTCACCCCTCCACTTT
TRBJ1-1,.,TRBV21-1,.,CASSKLGTPGGNTEAFF,TGTGCCAGCAGCAAATTAGGGACCCCCGGGGGAAACACTGAAGCTTTCTTT
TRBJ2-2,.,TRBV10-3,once,CAISDGSGANTGELFF,TGTGCCATCAGTGATGGGTCAGGGGCGAACACCGGGGAGCTGTTTTTT
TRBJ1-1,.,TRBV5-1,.,CASSLYRPTEAFF,TGCGCCAGCAGCTTGTACAGACCCACTGAAGCTTTCTTT
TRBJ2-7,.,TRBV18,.,CASSPLDSYEQYF,TGTGCCAGCTCACCACTAGATTCCTACGAGCAGTACTTC
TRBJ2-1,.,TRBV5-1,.,CASSLGGRRAPHNEQFF,TGCGCCAGCAGCTTGGGGGGGCGGAGAGCCCCCCACAATGAGCAGTTCTTC
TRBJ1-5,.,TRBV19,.,CASSIRGRGQPQHF,TGTGCCAGTAGTATAAGGGGCAGGGGTCAGCCCCAGCATTTT
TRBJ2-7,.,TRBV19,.,CASSIDSAGISYEQYF,TGTGCCAGTAGTATAGATTCGGCAGGAATATCCTACGAGCAGTACTTC
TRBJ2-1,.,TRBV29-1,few,CSPQDSTEQFF,TGCAGCCCTCAGGATTCTACTGAGCAGTTCTTC
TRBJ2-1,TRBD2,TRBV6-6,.,CASSPLAGVPINEQFF,TGTGCCAGCAGTCCCCTTGCGGGGGTACCAATCAATGAGCAGTTCTTC
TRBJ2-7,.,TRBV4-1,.,CASSLRAGENGYEQYF,TGCGCCAGCAGCCTCCGGGCCGGGGAGAATGGCTACGAGCAGTACTTC
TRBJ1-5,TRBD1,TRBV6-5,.,CASSQTGGEWQPQHF,TGTGCCAGCAGCCAGACAGGGGGGGAATGGCAGCCCCAGCATTTT
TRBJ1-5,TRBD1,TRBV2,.,CASRGGPGQGTSSNQPQHF,TGTGCCAGCCGGGGGGGACCGGGACAGGGGACTTCTAGCAATCAGCCCCAGCATTTT
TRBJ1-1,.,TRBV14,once,CASSHRGEHGEAFF,TGTGCCAGCAGCCACCGGGGGGAACATGGTGAAGCTTTCTTT
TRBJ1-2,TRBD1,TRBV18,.,CASSPLGQGVNYGYTF,TGTGCCAGCTCACCCCTAGGACAGGGAGTAAACTATGGCTACACCTTC
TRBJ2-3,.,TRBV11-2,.,CASSLSRGTDTQYF,TGTGCCAGCAGCTTGTCTCGTGGCACAGATACGCAGTATTTT
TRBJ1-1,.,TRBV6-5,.,CASSQPTGTTFF,TGTGCCAGCAGTCAACCGACAGGTACGACTTTCTTT
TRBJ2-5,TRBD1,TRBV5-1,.,CASSLSLQGARETQYF,TGCGCCAGCAGCTTGTCATTACAGGGGGCGCGGGAGACCCAGTACTTC
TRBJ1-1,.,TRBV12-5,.,CASFSSASEAFF,TGTGCTAGTTTTAGCAGCGCCTCTGAAGCTTTCTTT
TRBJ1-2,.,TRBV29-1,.,CSGRIGRGELNGYTF,TGCAGCGGAAGGATAGGGAGAGGCGAACTGAATGGCTACACCTTC
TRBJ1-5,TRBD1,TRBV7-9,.,CASSLGGTVQPQHF,TGTGCCAGCAGCTTAGGGGGGACAGTTCAGCCCCAGCATTTT
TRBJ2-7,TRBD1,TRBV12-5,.,CASGLVLGQGTYEQYF,TGTGCTAGTGGTTTGGTACTCGGACAGGGGACCTACGAGCAGTACTTC
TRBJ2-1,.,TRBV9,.,CASSVDPRGLNNEQFF,TGTGCCAGCAGCGTAGACCCGAGGGGGTTAAACAATGAGCAGTTCTTC
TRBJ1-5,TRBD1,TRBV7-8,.,CASSLTGFGSNQPQHF,TGTGCCAGCAGCTTGACAGGGTTCGGGAGCAATCAGCCCCAGCATTTT
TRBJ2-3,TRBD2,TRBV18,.,CASSPRGGSLTDTQYF,TGTGCCAGCTCACCACGGGGAGGGAGTCTTACAGATACGCAGTATTTT
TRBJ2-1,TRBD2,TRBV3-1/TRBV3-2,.,CASSQEGLAGVDEQFF,TGTGCCAGCAGCCAAGAGGGACTAGCGGGAGTCGATGAGCAGTTCTTC
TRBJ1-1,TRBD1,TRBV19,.,CASSSRTGTEAFF,TGTGCCAGTAGTTCCCGGACAGGCACTGAAGCTTTCTTT
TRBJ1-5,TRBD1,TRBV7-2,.,CASSPTGGTIIHQPQHF,TGTGCCAGCAGCCCCACAGGGGGAACGATTATTCATCAGCCCCAGCATTTT
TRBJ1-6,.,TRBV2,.,CASTPKGNPSPLHF,TGTGCCAGCACTCCGAAGGGGAACCCTTCACCCCTCCACTTT